This TCR beta chain was found in a study of CD8 T cells in ankylosing spondylitis. The study, taken as a whole, reports: Disease-linked clones had a CD8+ phenotype and relatively low frequency in peripheral blood. Clones linked to disease were reported to show significant enrichment in matched ankylosing spondylitis synovial fluid. A TCR beta motif of roughly 8 highly homologous variants seemed to mark ankylosing spondylitis blood. A number of the motif variants had already been described in reactive arthritis synovial fluid and blood.

Turning to this clonotype: Its antigen is not identified.

Making use of molecular barcodes, quantitative 5'-RACE generated TCR beta libraries. TCRdb re-analysed the 5' RACE reads in MiXCR, keeping a single row per CDR3 protein. The sample contains about 400,000 distinct CDR3 sequences, about 22% of which appear only once. CDR1 and CDR2 from the germline V gene are MDHEN and SYDVKM. Germline trimming cut 5 bases from V and 6 bases from J; bases unmatched to any gene: 11. The CDR3 runs to 15 residues. The chain employs TRBV28 and TRBJ1-2; 8 bases are a match to TRBD1. The sequencing sample was made of blood, either unsorted or a sorted T cell fraction (not recorded which). This clonotype was obtained from a male donor with ankylosing spondylitis. The CDR3, as DNA: TGTGCCAGCAGTGCATGGACAGGGCGGGGACATGGCTACACCTTC. Encoded protein: CASSAWTGRGHGYTF.